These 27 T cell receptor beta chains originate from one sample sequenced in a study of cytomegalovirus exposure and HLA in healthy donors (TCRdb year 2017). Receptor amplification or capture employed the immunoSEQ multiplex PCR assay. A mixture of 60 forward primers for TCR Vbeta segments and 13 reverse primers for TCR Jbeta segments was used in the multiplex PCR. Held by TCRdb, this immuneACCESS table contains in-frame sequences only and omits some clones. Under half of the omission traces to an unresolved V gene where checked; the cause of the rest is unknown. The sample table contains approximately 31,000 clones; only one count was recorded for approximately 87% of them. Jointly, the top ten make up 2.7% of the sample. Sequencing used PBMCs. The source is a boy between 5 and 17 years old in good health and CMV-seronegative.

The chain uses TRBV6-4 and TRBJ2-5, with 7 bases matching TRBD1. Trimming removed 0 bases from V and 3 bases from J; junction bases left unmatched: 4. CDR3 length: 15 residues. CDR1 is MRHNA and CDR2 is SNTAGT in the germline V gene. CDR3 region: CASSDSAGGKETQYF. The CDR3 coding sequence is TGTGCCAGCAGTGACTCTGCAGGGGGTAAAGAGACCCAGTACTTC.

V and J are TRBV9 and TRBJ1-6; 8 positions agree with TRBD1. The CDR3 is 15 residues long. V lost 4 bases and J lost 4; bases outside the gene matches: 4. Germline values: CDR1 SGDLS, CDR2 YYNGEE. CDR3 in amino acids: CASSTRQGYNSPLHF. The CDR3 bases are TGTGCCAGCAGCACCCGACAGGGGTATAATTCACCCCTCCACTTT.

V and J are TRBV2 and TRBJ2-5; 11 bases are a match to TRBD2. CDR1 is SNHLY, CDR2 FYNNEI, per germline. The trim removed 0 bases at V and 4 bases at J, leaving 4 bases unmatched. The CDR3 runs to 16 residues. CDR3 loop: CASSEAVAGGGETQYF. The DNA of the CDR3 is TGTGCCAGCAGTGAAGCTGTAGCGGGGGGGGGAGAGACCCAGTACTTC.

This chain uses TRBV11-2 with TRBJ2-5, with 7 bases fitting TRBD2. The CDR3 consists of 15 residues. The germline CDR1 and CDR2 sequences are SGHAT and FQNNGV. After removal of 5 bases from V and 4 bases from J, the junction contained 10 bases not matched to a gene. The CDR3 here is CASSSGLGEIETQYF. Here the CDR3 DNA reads TGTGCCAGCAGCAGTGGACTAGGAGAGATAGAGACCCAGTACTTC.

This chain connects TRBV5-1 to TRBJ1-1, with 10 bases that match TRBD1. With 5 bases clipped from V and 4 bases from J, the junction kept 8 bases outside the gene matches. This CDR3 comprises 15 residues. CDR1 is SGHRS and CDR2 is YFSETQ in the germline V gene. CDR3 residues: CASRKTGGAGTEAFF. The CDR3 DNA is TGCGCCAGCAGGAAGACAGGGGGCGCGGGCACTGAAGCTTTCTTT.

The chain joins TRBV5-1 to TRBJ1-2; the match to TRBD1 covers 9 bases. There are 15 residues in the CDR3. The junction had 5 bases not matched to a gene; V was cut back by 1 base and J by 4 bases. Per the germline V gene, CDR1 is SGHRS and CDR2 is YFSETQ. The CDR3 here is CASSLLGQGPYGYTF. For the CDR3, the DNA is TGCGCCAGCAGCTTGTTGGGACAGGGCCCCTATGGCTACACCTTC.

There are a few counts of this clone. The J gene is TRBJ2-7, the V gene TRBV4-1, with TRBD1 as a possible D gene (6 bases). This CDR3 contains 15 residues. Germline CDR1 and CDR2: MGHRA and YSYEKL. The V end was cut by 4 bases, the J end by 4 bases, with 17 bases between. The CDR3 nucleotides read TGCGCCAGCAGCCCGCCGGGTAGGGGGAGATACGAGCAGTACTTC. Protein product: CASSPPGRGRYEQYF.

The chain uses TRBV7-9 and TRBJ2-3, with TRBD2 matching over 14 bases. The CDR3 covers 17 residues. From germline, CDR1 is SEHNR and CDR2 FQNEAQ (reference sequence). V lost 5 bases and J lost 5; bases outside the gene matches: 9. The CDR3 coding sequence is TGTGCCAGCAGCCCGCGACTAGCGGGGGGGCTAAGAGATACGCAGTATTTT. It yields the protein CASSPRLAGGLRDTQYF. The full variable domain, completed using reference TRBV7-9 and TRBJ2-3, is DTGVSQNPRHKITKRGQNVTFRCDPISEHNRLYWYRQTLGQGPEFLTYFQNEAQLEKSRLLSDRFSAERPKGSFSTLEIQRTEQGDSAMYLCASSPRLAGGLRDTQYFGPGTRLTVL.

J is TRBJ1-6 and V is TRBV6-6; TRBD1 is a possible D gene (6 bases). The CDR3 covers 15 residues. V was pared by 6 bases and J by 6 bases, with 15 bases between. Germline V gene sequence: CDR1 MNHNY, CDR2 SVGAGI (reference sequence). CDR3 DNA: TGTGCCAGCAGGTGGACACAGGGACCTAATTCACCCCTCCACTTT. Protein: CASRWTQGPNSPLHF.

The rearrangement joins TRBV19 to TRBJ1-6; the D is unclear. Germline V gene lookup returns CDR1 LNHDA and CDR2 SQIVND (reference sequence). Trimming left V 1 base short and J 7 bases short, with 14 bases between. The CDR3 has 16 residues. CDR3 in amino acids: CASSIGALATNSPLHF. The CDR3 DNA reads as TGTGCCAGTAGTATAGGGGCTTTGGCGACAAATTCACCCCTCCACTTT.

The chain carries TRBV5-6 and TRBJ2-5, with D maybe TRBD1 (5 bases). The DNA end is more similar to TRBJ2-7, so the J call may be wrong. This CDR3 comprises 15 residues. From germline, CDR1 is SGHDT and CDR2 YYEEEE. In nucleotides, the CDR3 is TGTGCCAGCAGCTTAGGGGCGAGCCTGATCTACGAGCAGTACTTC. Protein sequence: CASSLGASLIYEQYF.

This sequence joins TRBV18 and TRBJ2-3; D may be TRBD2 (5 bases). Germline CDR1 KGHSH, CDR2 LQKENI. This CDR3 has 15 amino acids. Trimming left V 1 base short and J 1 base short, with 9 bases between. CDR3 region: CASSPLVGGTDTQYF. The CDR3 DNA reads TGTGCCAGCTCACCACTGGTCGGGGGCACAGATACGCAGTATTTT.

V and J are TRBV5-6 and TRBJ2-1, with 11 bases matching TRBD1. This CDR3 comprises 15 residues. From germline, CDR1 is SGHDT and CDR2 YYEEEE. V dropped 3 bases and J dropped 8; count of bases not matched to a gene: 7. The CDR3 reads CASSWVDRGLDEQFF. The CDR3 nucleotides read TGTGCCAGCAGCTGGGTGGACAGGGGGCTGGATGAGCAGTTCTTC.

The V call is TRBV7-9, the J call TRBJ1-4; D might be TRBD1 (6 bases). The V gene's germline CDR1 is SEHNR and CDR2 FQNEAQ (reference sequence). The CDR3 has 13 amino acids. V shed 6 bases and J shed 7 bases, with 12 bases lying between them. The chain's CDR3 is CASREGVIEKLFF. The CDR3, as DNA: TGTGCCAGCAGAGAGGGGGTAATTGAAAAACTGTTTTTT. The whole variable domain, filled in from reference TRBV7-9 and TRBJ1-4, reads DTGVSQNPRHKITKRGQNVTFRCDPISEHNRLYWYRQTLGQGPEFLTYFQNEAQLEKSRLLSDRFSAERPKGSFSTLEIQRTEQGDSAMYLCASREGVIEKLFFGSGTQLSVL.

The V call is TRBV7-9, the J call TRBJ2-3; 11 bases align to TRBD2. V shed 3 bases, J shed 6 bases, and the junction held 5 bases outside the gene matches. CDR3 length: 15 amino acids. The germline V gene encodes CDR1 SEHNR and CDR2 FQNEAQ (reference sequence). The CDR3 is CASSLPSGGPDTQYF. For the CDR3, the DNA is TGTGCCAGCAGCTTGCCTAGCGGGGGGCCGGATACGCAGTATTTT.

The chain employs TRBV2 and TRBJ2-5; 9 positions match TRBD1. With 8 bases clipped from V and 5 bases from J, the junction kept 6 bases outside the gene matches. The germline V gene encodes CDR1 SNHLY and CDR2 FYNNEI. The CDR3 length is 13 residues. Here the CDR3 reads CASRGTGRETQYF. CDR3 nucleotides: TGTGCCAGCCGGGGGACAGGGAGGGAGACCCAGTACTTC. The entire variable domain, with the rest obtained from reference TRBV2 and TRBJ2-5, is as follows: EPEVTQTPSHQVTQMGQEVILRCVPISNHLYFYWYRQILGQKVEFLVSFYNNEISEKSEIFDDQFSVERPDGSNFTLKIRSTKLEDSAMYFCASRGTGRETQYFGPGTRLLVL.

The CDR3 nucleotides read TGTGCCAGCTCACCCGGACAGGCCAATGAAGCTTTCTTT. Protein: CASSPGQANEAFF. The genes are TRBV18 and TRBJ1-1, with 7 bases identical to TRBD1. The CDR3 has 13 amino acids. Trimming cost V 3 bases and J 7 bases; bases outside gene matches: 5. Germline CDR1 reads KGHSH; CDR2 reads LQKENI.

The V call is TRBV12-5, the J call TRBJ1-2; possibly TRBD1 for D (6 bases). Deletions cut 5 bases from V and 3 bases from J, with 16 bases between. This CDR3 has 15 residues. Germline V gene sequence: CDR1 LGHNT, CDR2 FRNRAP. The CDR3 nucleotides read TGTGCTAGTGGTCTCAAGACAGGACTCGACTATGGCTACACCTTC. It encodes CASGLKTGLDYGYTF.

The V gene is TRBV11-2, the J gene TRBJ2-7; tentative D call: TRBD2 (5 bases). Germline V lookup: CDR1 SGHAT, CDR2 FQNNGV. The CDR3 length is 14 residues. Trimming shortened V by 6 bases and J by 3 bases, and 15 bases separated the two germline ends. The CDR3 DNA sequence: TGTGCCAGCAGACCAGTGTCGGGGAACTACGAGCAGTACTTC. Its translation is CASRPVSGNYEQYF. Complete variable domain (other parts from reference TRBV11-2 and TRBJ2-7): EAGVAQSPRYKIIEKRQSVAFWCNPISGHATLYWYQQILGQGPKLLIQFQNNGVVDDSQLPKDRFSAERLKGVDSTLKIQPAKLEDSAVYLCASRPVSGNYEQYFGPGTRLTVT.

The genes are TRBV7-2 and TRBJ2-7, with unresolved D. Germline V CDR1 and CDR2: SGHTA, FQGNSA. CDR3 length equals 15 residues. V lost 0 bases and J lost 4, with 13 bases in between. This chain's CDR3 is CASSLATALNYEQYF. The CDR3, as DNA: TGTGCCAGCAGCTTAGCAACAGCCTTAAATTACGAGCAGTACTTC.

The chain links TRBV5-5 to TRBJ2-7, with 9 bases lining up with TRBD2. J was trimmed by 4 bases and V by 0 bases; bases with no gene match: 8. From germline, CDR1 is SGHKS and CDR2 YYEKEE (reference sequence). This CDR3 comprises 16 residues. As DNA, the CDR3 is TGTGCCAGCAGCTTGGTGGTAGCGGGGGCCCAATACGAGCAGTACTTC. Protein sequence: CASSLVVAGAQYEQYF.

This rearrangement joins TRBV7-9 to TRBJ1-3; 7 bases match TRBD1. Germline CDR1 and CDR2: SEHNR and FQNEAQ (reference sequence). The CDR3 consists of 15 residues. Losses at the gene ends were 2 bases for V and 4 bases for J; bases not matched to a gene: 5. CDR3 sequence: CASSLKTGAGNTIYF. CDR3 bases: TGTGCCAGCAGCTTAAAAACAGGGGCCGGAAACACCATATATTTT.

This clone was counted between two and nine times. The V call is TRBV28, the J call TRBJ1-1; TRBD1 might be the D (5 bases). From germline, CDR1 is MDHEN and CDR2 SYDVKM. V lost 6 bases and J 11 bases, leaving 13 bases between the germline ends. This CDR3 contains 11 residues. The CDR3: CASSRPRQAFF. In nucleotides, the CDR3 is TGTGCCAGCAGCAGACCGCGACAGGCTTTCTTT.

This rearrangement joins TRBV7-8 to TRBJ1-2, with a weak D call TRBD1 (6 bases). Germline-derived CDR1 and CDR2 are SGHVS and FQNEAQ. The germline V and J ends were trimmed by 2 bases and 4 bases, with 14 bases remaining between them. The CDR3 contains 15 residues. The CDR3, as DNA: TGTGCCAGCAGCTTAAGGCAGGGGATCGTCTATGGCTACACCTTC. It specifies CASSLRQGIVYGYTF.

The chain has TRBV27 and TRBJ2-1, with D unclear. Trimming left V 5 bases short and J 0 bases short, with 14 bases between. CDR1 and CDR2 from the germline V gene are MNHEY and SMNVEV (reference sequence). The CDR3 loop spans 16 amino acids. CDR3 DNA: TGTGCCAGCAGTCCCGAGGTCGGTAGCTCCTACAATGAGCAGTTCTTC. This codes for CASSPEVGSSYNEQFF.

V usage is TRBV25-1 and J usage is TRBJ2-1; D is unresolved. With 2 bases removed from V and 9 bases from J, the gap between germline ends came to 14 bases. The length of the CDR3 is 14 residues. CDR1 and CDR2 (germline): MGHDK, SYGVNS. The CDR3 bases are TGTGCCAGCAGTGAACAGGTTTTACAGCCTGAGCAGTTCTTC. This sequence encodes CASSEQVLQPEQFF.

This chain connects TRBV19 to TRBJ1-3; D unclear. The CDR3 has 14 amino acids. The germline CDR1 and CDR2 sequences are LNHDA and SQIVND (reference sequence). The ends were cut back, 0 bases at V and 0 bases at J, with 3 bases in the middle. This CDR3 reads CASSIDSSGNTIYF. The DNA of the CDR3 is TGTGCCAGTAGTATAGACAGCTCTGGAAACACCATATATTTT.